The 23 T cell receptor beta chains listed next were all sequenced from one sample in a study of human T cells and chemical hapten exposure. Time point denoted: patch test 3, about 24 weeks after DPC sensitization. Treatment denoted: therapeutic diphenylcyclopropenone sensitization with weekly scalp DPC. MiXCR was run by TCRdb on the RACE reads, yielding one entry per CDR3 protein. The sample has about 90,000 distinct CDR3 sequences; roughly a tenth are singletons. Sequences were derived from whole blood, sampled in connection with sensitization to the hapten diphenylcyclopropenone (DPC). The receptors derive from a woman in her twenties or thirties with alopecia areata. Some clones in this sample may be carry-over from other donors' samples.

This clonotype was seen a few times. The chain recombines TRBV7-3 with TRBJ2-2, with D perhaps being TRBD1 or TRBD2 (5 bases each). The V and J ends lost 0 bases and 2 bases respectively, with 7 bases between them. Germline V gene sequence: CDR1 SGHTA, CDR2 FQGTGA. The CDR3 loop spans 15 amino acids. CDR3 nucleotide sequence: TGTGCCAGCAGCTTAACGGGGGAAAACACCGGGGAGCTGTTTTTT. Its protein product is CASSLTGENTGELFF.

This chain uses TRBV3-1 with TRBJ1-5, with D unclear. Germline CDR1 reads LGHDT; CDR2 reads YNNKEL (reference sequence). Trimming removed 0 bases from V and 4 bases from J, with 4 bases in between. The CDR3 consists of 13 residues. The CDR3, as DNA: TGTGCCAGCAGCCAAGACATAAATCAGCCCCAGCATTTT. Its translation: CASSQDINQPQHF.

The rearrangement links TRBV29-1 to TRBJ2-2; TRBD1 matches 9 bases. Per the germline V gene, CDR1 is SQVTM and CDR2 is ANQGSEA. The junction had 7 bases not matched to a gene; V was cut back by 7 bases and J by 7 bases. This CDR3 contains 13 residues. This CDR3 reads CSAEGQGGGELFF. DNA for the CDR3: TGCAGCGCGGAGGGACAGGGAGGCGGGGAGCTGTTTTTT.

This clonotype was seen a handful of times. The chain combines TRBV30 with TRBJ1-5; D remains unclear. Germline CDR1 is GTSNPN and CDR2 is SVGIG (reference sequence). The CDR3 runs to 13 residues. V gave up 0 bases and J gave up 2 bases, with 5 bases separating them. CDR3 nucleotide sequence: TGTGCCTGGAGTGTAGAAGGCAATCAGCCCCAGCATTTT. Its protein is CAWSVEGNQPQHF.

This clonotype was observed at least ten times. This rearrangement joins TRBV7-9 to TRBJ2-3; no firm D call. CDR1 is SEHNR, CDR2 FQNEAQ, per germline (reference sequence). Trimming pared 0 bases from V and 5 bases from J, leaving 3 bases between. The CDR3 runs 12 residues. The CDR3 spells CASSLAIDTQYF. The CDR3 nucleotides are TGTGCCAGCAGCTTAGCTATAGATACGCAGTATTTT.

The gene calls are TRBV28 and TRBJ2-1; 12 bases align to TRBD2. Losses at the gene ends were 2 bases for V and 1 base for J; bases not matched to a gene: 3. CDR1 and CDR2 (germline): MDHEN, SYDVKM. The CDR3 has 17 amino acids. The CDR3 sequence: CASSLGTSGSSYNEQFF. CDR3 nucleotide sequence: TGTGCCAGCAGTTTAGGGACTAGCGGGTCTTCCTACAATGAGCAGTTCTTC.

This clonotype was recorded many times. The chain joins TRBV4-3 to TRBJ2-1; 10 bases fit TRBD2. CDR3 length equals 15 residues. Trimming at V came to 4 bases and at J to 7 bases, leaving 7 bases not matched to a gene. Germline V lookup: CDR1 LGHNA, CDR2 YSLEER. As DNA, the CDR3 is TGCGCCAGCAGCCCTGGGACTAGCGCTGGAAATGAGCAGTTCTTC. Translating gives CASSPGTSAGNEQFF.

V is TRBV12-3 or TRBV12-4 and J is TRBJ1-1; no definite D call. The CDR3 spans 13 residues. Trimming took off 2 bases at V and 5 bases at J, with 9 bases between the two ends. The CDR3 reads CASSLIRKTEAFF. Written as DNA, the CDR3 is TGTGCCAGCAGTTTAATCCGGAAAACTGAAGCTTTCTTT.

V usage is TRBV4-3 and J usage is TRBJ2-5, with TRBD2 identical over 13 bases. This CDR3 has 19 amino acids. From germline, CDR1 is LGHNA and CDR2 YSLEER. V trimming: 2 bases; J trimming: 2 bases; junction bases outside the gene matches: 11. CDR3 DNA sequence: TGCGCCAGCAGCCAAAATCACGGGACTAGCGGGATAGGACAAGAGACCCAGTACTTC. Encoded protein: CASSQNHGTSGIGQETQYF.

This clonotype was counted a single time. Given a much more abundant clone one base away, this may be a read error. The V gene is TRBV6-6, the J gene TRBJ1-5; D unresolved. CDR3 length: 15 residues. The germline V gene has CDR1 MNHNY and CDR2 SVGAGI (reference sequence). The CDR3 reads CANSYSASSNQPQHF. The CDR3 nucleotides read TGTGCCAACAGTTACTCGGCCAGTAGCAATCAGCCCCAGCATTTT.

At least ten counts were recorded for this clonotype. The CDR3 DNA reads as TGTGCCAGCAGTGCCCTCCGTGGGACAGGGATCGATGGCTACACCTTC. It translates to CASSALRGTGIDGYTF. The chain couples TRBV6-4 to TRBJ1-2, with TRBD1 matching over 9 bases. There are 16 residues in the CDR3. V was pared by 4 bases and J by 6 bases, with 12 bases of the junction left unmatched. Germline V lookup: CDR1 MRHNA, CDR2 SNTAGT.

This clonotype was counted ten times or more. The CDR3 loop reads CASSPTDNSPLHF. DNA for the CDR3: TGTGCCAGCAGTCCCACCGACAATTCACCCCTCCACTTT. The V call is TRBV12-3 or TRBV12-4, the J call TRBJ1-6; D not resolved. CDR3 size: 13 residues. The V and J ends lost 5 bases and 7 bases respectively, with 9 bases between them.

The chain carries TRBV12-3 or TRBV12-4 and TRBJ1-5; no firm D call. There are 15 residues in the CDR3. The V and J ends lost 3 bases and 7 bases respectively, with 16 bases between them. Written as DNA, the CDR3 is TGTGCCAGCAGTTTTTACACCTCGGGGAGCCAGCCCCAGCATTTT. Its protein product is CASSFYTSGSQPQHF.

In its sample, this clonotype was seen many times. This chain links TRBV29-1 with TRBJ2-3, with D maybe TRBD2 (6 bases). The CDR3 loop spans 14 amino acids. Trimming took 8 bases from V and 0 from J, leaving 15 bases between them. The germline V gene has CDR1 SQVTM and CDR2 ANQGSEA. CDR3 in DNA: TGCAGCTATGGCCTAAGCGGGAGCACAGATACGCAGTATTTT. Amino acid sequence: CSYGLSGSTDTQYF.

This chain links TRBV28 with TRBJ1-2; 10 bases are a match to TRBD1. CDR1 and CDR2 (germline): MDHEN, SYDVKM. The CDR3 has 16 amino acids. V lost 5 bases and J lost 8; bases outside the gene matches: 14. This CDR3 reads CASSPPGGTGARGYTF. The CDR3 DNA follows: TGTGCCAGCAGTCCCCCAGGCGGGACAGGGGCACGGGGCTACACCTTC.

This clonotype was found a few times. The rearrangement uses TRBV6-2 or TRBV6-3 and TRBJ2-1; 10 bases are a match to TRBD2. Germline CDR1 is MNHEY and CDR2 is SVGEGT. This CDR3 has 15 residues. J gave up 7 bases and V 6 bases, and 9 bases lay outside the gene matches. The CDR3 DNA sequence: TGTGCCAGCAGCCGACTAGCGGGCCTACGTAATGAGCAGTTCTTC. The encoded protein is CASSRLAGLRNEQFF.

This clonotype was observed many times. The J gene is TRBJ2-1, the V gene TRBV5-1, with TRBD1 matching 8 bases. Per the germline V gene, CDR1 is SGHRS and CDR2 is YFSETQ. V lost 3 bases to trimming and J lost 8 bases; unmatched junction nucleotides: 16. This CDR3 region has 17 residues. The CDR3 loop is CASSSRAGQGASDEQFF. In nucleotides, the CDR3 is TGCGCCAGCAGCTCTAGAGCTGGTCAGGGGGCCTCGGATGAGCAGTTCTTC.

This clonotype was seen at least ten times. J is TRBJ2-1 and V is TRBV29-1, with D possibly being TRBD1 or TRBD2 (5 bases each). Per the germline V gene, CDR1 is SQVTM and CDR2 is ANQGSEA. Trimming took off 7 bases at V and 9 bases at J, with 13 bases between the two ends. The CDR3 sequence is 11 residues long. CDR3 nucleotide sequence: TGCAGCGCCCGGGACGCGGGTGAGCAGTTCTTC. The encoded protein is CSARDAGEQFF.

This clonotype was recorded at least ten times. As DNA, the CDR3 is TGTGCCAGCAGTTTCGGTGTCTATGGCTACACCTTC. Protein: CASSFGVYGYTF. The chain recombines TRBV12-3 or TRBV12-4 with TRBJ1-2, with D unresolved. The CDR3 spans 12 residues. V lost 3 bases, J lost 4 bases, and 6 bases lay in between.

This clonotype was observed at least ten times. The chain recombines TRBV7-7 with TRBJ2-1; 10 nucleotides agree with TRBD2. The J segment lost 5 bases and the V segment lost 5 bases, leaving 6 bases of the junction unmatched. Germline V gene sequence: CDR1 SSHAT, CDR2 FNYEAQ (reference sequence). The CDR3 is 15 residues long. CDR3 protein: CASSAGLANNNEQFF. CDR3 coding DNA: TGTGCCAGCAGCGCGGGACTAGCGAATAACAATGAGCAGTTCTTC.

This clonotype showed up many times. The chain recombines TRBV7-9 with TRBJ1-4, with a possible D match to TRBD1 (6 bases). Trimming cost V 5 bases and J 8 bases, with 15 bases left between them. The germline V gene encodes CDR1 SEHNR and CDR2 FQNEAQ (reference sequence). CDR3 length: 14 residues. The CDR3 sequence is CASSRTGLDEKLFF. CDR3 sequence (DNA): TGTGCCAGCAGCCGTACAGGGTTGGACGAAAAACTGTTTTTT.

The chain links TRBV7-8 to TRBJ2-6; perhaps TRBD2 as D (5 bases). This CDR3 has 16 amino acids. V lost 5 bases and J 1 base, leaving 12 bases between the germline ends. Looked up from germline, CDR1 is SGHVS and CDR2 is FQNEAQ. The CDR3 spells CASSPRAGSGANVLTF. The CDR3 bases are TGTGCCAGCAGCCCACGCGCGGGTTCTGGGGCCAACGTCCTGACTTTC.

This clonotype was recorded many times. The rearrangement joins TRBV20-1 to TRBJ2-3, with D uncertain. The ends were cut back, 6 bases at V and 3 bases at J, with 19 bases in the middle. The germline CDR1 and CDR2 sequences are DFQATT and SNEGSKA (reference sequence). This CDR3 comprises 15 residues. The CDR3 here is CSATSTGYGTDTQYF. In DNA, the CDR3 is TGCAGTGCGACCAGCACCGGGTATGGGACAGATACGCAGTATTTT.